A selection of T cell receptor beta chains follows, all from one sample in a study of T-cell memory formation after mild COVID-19. From the 5' RACE reads, TCRdb called clonotypes with MiXCR, one entry per CDR3 protein. The table has more than 100,000 distinct CDR3 sequences, 15% to 20% seen once. What was sequenced was PBMCs or a T cell subset sorted from them (not recorded which). The receptor set was obtained from a young man who had mild COVID-19 (a few samples of this study predate the infection). Cell type and time point are not known. CDR3s leave out the opening cysteine and the closing phenylalanine or tryptophan. Some rows mark clone size as missing; the rest say once, few, many or name a class of expanded clone.

V,J,size,CDR3
TRBV5-4,TRBJ2-1,many,ASTESAGGYNEQF
TRBV7-9,TRBJ2-7,few,ASTSTAGDYEQY
TRBV19,TRBJ1-3,NA,ASSPLGRDSGNTIY
TRBV29-1,TRBJ2-7,few,SVEGPDRQQY
TRBV7-2,TRBJ1-6,few,ASSPGSGGSPLH
TRBV6-5,TRBJ2-7,few,ASSLNHGTGPYEQY
TRBV20-1,TRBJ2-2,few,SVRTARLGANTGELF
TRBV20-1,TRBJ2-3,NA,SAGVGGFRTDTQY
TRBV4-1,TRBJ2-5,few,ASSQEGLVGTQY
TRBV6-5,TRBJ1-3,once,ASSPGTGTSGNTIY
TRBV10-3,TRBJ2-2,few,AISLAGGTNTGELF
TRBV12-3/TRBV12-4,TRBJ1-1,NA,ASTGGTGISEAF
TRBV11-2,TRBJ2-2,NA,ASRRQNTGELF
TRBV7-7,TRBJ2-2,NA,ASSLGAANTGELF
TRBV2,TRBJ2-7,NA,ASSDHREVQY
TRBV5-6,TRBJ2-5,few,ASSAGTRQETQY
TRBV12-3/TRBV12-4,TRBJ2-5,many,ASSPRWTQY
TRBV18,TRBJ1-4,few,ASSANEKLF
TRBV28,TRBJ2-3,NA,ASRLRDTQY
TRBV7-9,TRBJ1-4,few,ASSSMVIGTLF
TRBV24-1,TRBJ2-5,few,ATSDSSGGDETQY
TRBV20-1,TRBJ2-3,few,SARGGGPTDTQY
TRBV5-1,TRBJ2-3,few,ASSASGTHTDTQY
TRBV20-1,TRBJ1-5,few,SASRVGQPQH
TRBV7-9,TRBJ2-3,NA,ASSSTASSGPSADTQY
TRBV27,TRBJ1-3,few,ASSLSGGNTIY
TRBV5-1,TRBJ2-1,few,ASSTGTSGGVDEQF
TRBV12-3/TRBV12-4,TRBJ2-3,NA,ASSSTHSSTDTQY
TRBV6-1,TRBJ1-2,NA,ASNAQDRGYGYT
TRBV5-1,TRBJ2-5,NA,ASSRASPGEETQY
TRBV7-3,TRBJ1-2,NA,ASSSDRGYGYT
TRBV5-1,TRBJ2-3,few,ASSLGQLPTRADTQY
TRBV30,TRBJ2-1,NA,AWSAINEQF
TRBV2,TRBJ2-5,few,ASAGGQETQY
TRBV7-8,TRBJ1-5,NA,ASSTRTGMERSQH
TRBV7-2,TRBJ2-1,few,ASSLEANRLLSYNEQF
TRBV4-3,TRBJ1-2,few,ASSPVGTPSHGYT
TRBV5-1,TRBJ1-4,NA,ASSLAGPGNEKLF
TRBV7-2,TRBJ2-3,NA,ASSLARTSGGLTDTQY